Listed below are T cell receptor beta chains from one sample, sequenced in a study of T cells in Graves' hyperthyroidism and ophthalmopathy. TCRdb ran MiXCR on the multiplex PCR reads and lists one entry per CDR3 protein. The sample contains about 530,000 distinct CDR3 sequences, 15% to 20% of which appear only once. Sequenced sample: blood. These receptor sequences come from a woman between 18 and 29 years old with Graves' ophthalmopathy. CDR3s include the opening cysteine and the closing phenylalanine or tryptophan. A D gene is named only where the DNA matches it firmly. Part of the rows lack a size; the others show once, few, many or a class for expanded clones.

J: TRBJ2-5; D: TRBD1; size: .; V: TRBV7-7; DNA: TGTGCTAGCAGCCTGGGGACAGGGATGGTAGGAGAGACCCAGTACTTC; CDR3: CASSLGTGMVGETQYF
J: TRBJ1-2; D: TRBD1; size: once; V: TRBV4-1; DNA: TGCGCCAGCAGCCATGGACAGGCTGGAGGCTACACCTTC; CDR3: CASSHGQAGGYTF
J: TRBJ1-5; D: .; size: .; V: TRBV30; DNA: TGTGCCTCCACGGGTGAGGGGAATCAGCCCCAGCATTTT; CDR3: CASTGEGNQPQHF
J: TRBJ2-7; D: TRBD1; size: .; V: TRBV30; DNA: TGTGCCTGGAGTCCCCGGGACAGGGTCTACGAGCAGTACTTC; CDR3: CAWSPRDRVYEQYF
J: TRBJ1-2; D: TRBD1; size: many; V: TRBV3-1; DNA: TGTGCCAGCAGCCAAGAAACAGGGGTCGTAGGCTACACCTTC; CDR3: CASSQETGVVGYTF
J: TRBJ2-3; D: TRBD1; size: .; V: TRBV28; DNA: TGTGCCAGCACCCGATCCGGGACAGGGTACACAGATACGCAGTATTTT; CDR3: CASTRSGTGYTDTQYF
J: TRBJ1-2; D: .; size: many; V: TRBV2; DNA: TGTGCCAGCAGTGTTACAGGGCTGCGTGGCTACACCTTC; CDR3: CASSVTGLRGYTF
J: TRBJ1-5; D: .; size: many; V: TRBV18; DNA: TGTGCCAGCTCCCCGAACGTTAATCAGCCCCAGCATTTT; CDR3: CASSPNVNQPQHF
J: TRBJ1-2; D: TRBD1; size: few; V: TRBV6-5; DNA: TGTGCCAGCAGTTACCCCGACAGGGTCACTGGCTACACCTTC; CDR3: CASSYPDRVTGYTF
J: TRBJ1-4; D: TRBD1; size: many; V: TRBV30; DNA: TGTGCCTGGGATAGACAGGGTGGGGGGGAAAAACTGTTTTTT; CDR3: CAWDRQGGGEKLFF
J: TRBJ1-6; D: TRBD1; size: few; V: TRBV27; DNA: TGTGCCAGCAGTTTACGTACCCCGACCGGGACAGGGTCCTATAATTCACCCCTCCACTTT; CDR3: CASSLRTPTGTGSYNSPLHF
J: TRBJ2-1; D: TRBD2; size: .; V: TRBV19; DNA: TGTGCCAGTAGTTCACTAGCGGGGGAACACAATGAGCAGTTCTTC; CDR3: CASSSLAGEHNEQFF
J: TRBJ2-1; D: .; size: many; V: TRBV6-2/TRBV6-3; DNA: TGTGCCAGCGGAGGGGGGTACAATGAGCAGTTCTTC; CDR3: CASGGGYNEQFF
J: TRBJ2-3; D: .; size: .; V: TRBV7-7; DNA: TGTGCTAGCAGCCCCACGGGCCGTACAGGGACAGATACGCAGTATTTT; CDR3: CASSPTGRTGTDTQYF
J: TRBJ1-6; D: .; size: few; V: TRBV5-1; DNA: TGCGCCAGCAGCTATGATGCCCTGGCAGAGAGTATGAATTCACCCCTCCACTTT; CDR3: CASSYDALAESMNSPLHF
J: TRBJ1-5; D: .; size: many; V: TRBV3-1; DNA: TGTGCCAGCAGCCAAGGGGGGCGAAATCAGCCCCAGCATTTT; CDR3: CASSQGGRNQPQHF
J: TRBJ1-5; D: .; size: .; V: TRBV20-1; DNA: TGCAGTGCTAGAAGGACAGTTGGGAATCAGCCCCAGCATTTT; CDR3: CSARRTVGNQPQHF
J: TRBJ2-5; D: TRBD2; size: .; V: TRBV4-1; DNA: TGCGCCAGCAGCCAAGTGGTTAGCGGGGGGGGGGAGACCCAGTACTTC; CDR3: CASSQVVSGGGETQYF
J: TRBJ1-5; D: TRBD1; size: .; V: TRBV6-2/TRBV6-3; DNA: TGTGCCAGCAGTTACGGGACAGGGGGAAATCAGCCCCAGCATTTT; CDR3: CASSYGTGGNQPQHF
J: TRBJ1-2; D: .; size: .; V: TRBV28; DNA: TGTGCCAGCAGTTTGAGGACAGTCTATGGCTACACCTTC; CDR3: CASSLRTVYGYTF
J: TRBJ2-1; D: TRBD1; size: few; V: TRBV28; DNA: TGTGCCAGCAGGGACAGGTCCTCCTACGAGCAGTTCTTC; CDR3: CASRDRSSYEQFF
J: TRBJ2-5; D: TRBD1; size: few; V: TRBV10-3; DNA: TGTGCCACCCTTTCTAGACAGGGGGGAATGGAGACCCAGTACTTC; CDR3: CATLSRQGGMETQYF
J: TRBJ2-7; D: .; size: many; V: TRBV12-3/TRBV12-4; DNA: TGTGCCAGCAGTTTAGAGGCAGCTGACTACGAGCAGTACTTC; CDR3: CASSLEAADYEQYF